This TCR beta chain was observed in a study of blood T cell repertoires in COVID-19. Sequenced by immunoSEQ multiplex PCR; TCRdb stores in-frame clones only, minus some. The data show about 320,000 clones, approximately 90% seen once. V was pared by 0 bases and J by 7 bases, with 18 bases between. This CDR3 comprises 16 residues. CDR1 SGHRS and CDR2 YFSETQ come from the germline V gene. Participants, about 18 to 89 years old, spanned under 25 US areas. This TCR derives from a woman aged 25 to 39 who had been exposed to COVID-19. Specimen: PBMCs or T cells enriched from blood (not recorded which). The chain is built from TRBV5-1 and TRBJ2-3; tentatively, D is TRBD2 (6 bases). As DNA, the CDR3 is TGCGCCAGCAGCTTGGAGTACGGGGGATCGACATATACGCAGTATTTT. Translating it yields CASSLEYGGSTYTQYF.